This TCR beta chain was observed in a study of T cells in Graves' hyperthyroidism and ophthalmopathy. The CDR3 length is 15 residues. CDR1 SGDLS and CDR2 YYNGEE come from the germline V gene. Between the trimmed V and J ends, which lost 0 bases and 5 bases, there was a span of 14 bases. Using RNA transcripts as the source, TCR beta CDR3 regions were amplified. Primed by the HTBI set, a first-round RT-PCR was run on the TCR CDR3. MiXCR, applied by TCRdb to the multiplex PCR reads, yields one record per CDR3 protein. The data contain some 300,000 distinct CDR3 sequences, roughly 15% of them singletons. J is TRBJ2-5 and V is TRBV9; D is uncertain. The clonotype originates from a young man with Graves' hyperthyroidism. What was sequenced was blood. CDR3 sequence (DNA): TGTGCCAGCAGCGTAGGTGGAACAGATCGGGAGACCCAGTACTTC. Residues: CASSVGGTDRETQYF.